This T cell receptor beta chain was found in a study of cytotoxic CD8 clonotypes in ibrutinib-treated CLL. Sequencing used immunoSEQ multiplex PCR; TCRdb keeps in-frame clones, though not all of them. In the table there are about 86,000 clones, more than 70% of which are singletons. This clone has more than one count but fewer than ten. Cryopreserved PBMCs supplied approximately 1.9 micrograms of genomic DNA for TCR beta libraries. The specimen was PBMCs, collected before ibrutinib treatment. The TCR was taken from a human donor with chronic lymphocytic leukemia.

The CDR3 is CASSPTNTGELFF. CDR3 nucleotides: TGTGCCAGCAGCCCCACCAACACCGGGGAGCTGTTTTTT. The rearrangement joins TRBV11-2 to TRBJ2-2; unclear D gene. The CDR3 totals 13 residues. In germline, CDR1 is SGHAT, CDR2 FQNNGV. Trimming shortened V by 5 bases and J by 2 bases, and 6 bases separated the two germline ends.